Below, 16 T cell receptor beta chains from the same sample are listed, as sequenced in a study of T cell responses to AZD1222 COVID-19 vaccine. Clones were sequenced by immunoSEQ multiplex PCR, and TCRdb holds only the in-frame ones, with some missing. The sample has roughly 140,000 clones, around 89% seen once. The sample in question was peripheral blood, obtained on day 0 of AZD1222 vaccination. These receptor sequences come from an adult in good health.

The chain couples TRBV3-1 (or the pseudogene TRBV3-2) to TRBJ1-5; D call uncertain. Trimming stripped 4 bases from V and 2 bases from J, with 9 bases between. CDR1 is LGHDT, CDR2 YNNKEL, per germline (reference sequence). The CDR3 loop spans 14 amino acids. In DNA form, the CDR3 reads TGTGCCAGCAGCCCCTTCCGTGGCAATCAGCCCCAGCATTTT. Residues: CASSPFRGNQPQHF.

The DNA for the CDR3 is TGTGCCAGCAGTGTAGCCAGGGGTAGTCCCTACGAGCAGTACTTC. Residues: CASSVARGSPYEQYF. This chain connects TRBV2 to TRBJ2-7, with TRBD1 as a possible D gene (6 bases). Germline V gene lookup returns CDR1 SNHLY and CDR2 FYNNEI. There are 15 residues in the CDR3. With 4 bases removed from V and 2 bases from J, the gap between germline ends came to 15 bases.

The chain has TRBV30 and TRBJ1-2; no clear D. The length of the CDR3 is 15 residues. Germline V lookup: CDR1 GTSNPN, CDR2 SVGIG (reference sequence). The germline V and J ends were trimmed by 0 bases and 8 bases, with 19 bases remaining between them. Here the CDR3 reads CAWSVQGSPGQGYTF. The CDR3 DNA reads TGTGCCTGGAGTGTACAAGGATCACCAGGTCAAGGCTACACCTTC.

The chain couples TRBV6-4 to TRBJ1-5; perhaps TRBD1 as D (6 bases). The germline V gene has CDR1 MRHNA and CDR2 SNTAGT. V was clipped by 3 bases and J by 0 bases, with 9 bases between them. CDR3 length equals 15 residues. The CDR3 DNA sequence: TGTGCCAGCAGTGAACAGGGACATAGCAATCAGCCCCAGCATTTT. This sequence encodes CASSEQGHSNQPQHF.

This chain uses TRBV9 with TRBJ2-5; 9 positions agree with TRBD2. The CDR3 has 16 residues. Germline V gives CDR1 SGDLS, CDR2 YYNGEE. With 0 bases clipped from V and 5 bases from J, the junction kept 8 bases outside the gene matches. The CDR3 DNA reads as TGTGCCAGCAGCGTAGGTTCGGCGGGGGGGCGTGAGACCCAGTACTTC. It encodes CASSVGSAGGRETQYF.

The V gene is TRBV30, the J gene TRBJ1-2; no reliable D call. V was clipped by 4 bases and J by 0 bases, with 18 bases between them. From germline, CDR1 is GTSNPN and CDR2 SVGIG (reference sequence). This CDR3 is built from 16 residues. The CDR3 loop reads CAWIPPRTLANYGYTF. CDR3 sequence (DNA): TGTGCCTGGATTCCCCCGCGGACTTTAGCTAACTATGGCTACACCTTC.

V gene TRBV18 combines with J gene TRBJ1-6; perhaps TRBD1 as D (6 bases). Looked up from germline, CDR1 is KGHSH and CDR2 is LQKENI. V lost 2 bases and J lost 0, with 8 bases in between. CDR3 length: 16 amino acids. The CDR3 loop is CASSPTTGSYNSPLHF. CDR3 bases: TGTGCCAGCTCACCAACGACAGGCTCCTATAATTCACCCCTCCACTTT.

The chain employs TRBV27 and TRBJ1-5; 8 nucleotides match TRBD1. V was clipped by 2 bases and J by 1 base; unmatched bases: 7. This CDR3 has 17 residues. The V gene's germline CDR1 is MNHEY and CDR2 SMNVEV (reference sequence). This CDR3 reads CASSLTVGQGSNQPQHF. In DNA, the CDR3 is TGTGCCAGCAGTTTAACAGTTGGACAGGGAAGCAATCAGCCCCAGCATTTT.

CDR3 amino acids: CASSFRTRESPLHF. CDR3 bases: TGTGCCAGCAGCTTTAGGACCAGAGAGTCACCCCTCCACTTT. The J gene is TRBJ1-6, the V gene TRBV7-2; D is unresolved. Trimming left V 3 bases short and J 10 bases short, with 13 bases between. This CDR3 is 14 amino acids long. CDR1 SGHTA and CDR2 FQGNSA come from the germline V gene.

The chain is built from TRBV9 and TRBJ2-5; TRBD2 aligns across 11 bases. J gave up 5 bases and V 0 bases, and 9 bases lay outside the gene matches. CDR1 is SGDLS, CDR2 YYNGEE, per germline. The CDR3 is 17 residues long. The CDR3 region is CASSVGALAGGLETQYF. The CDR3, as DNA: TGTGCCAGCAGCGTAGGGGCCCTAGCGGGGGGCCTTGAGACCCAGTACTTC.

The chain recombines TRBV19 with TRBJ2-6; 8 nucleotides match TRBD1. Germline trimming cut 5 bases from V and 5 bases from J; bases unmatched to any gene: 17. This CDR3 has 19 residues. Germline V gene lookup returns CDR1 LNHDA and CDR2 SQIVND (reference sequence). CDR3: CASSSRAGGTGTRANVLTF. The CDR3 nucleotides read TGTGCCAGTAGTTCCCGAGCTGGGGGGACAGGAACCAGGGCCAACGTCCTGACTTTC.

The CDR3 region is CASSPAVPEDQPQHF. CDR3 DNA: TGCGCCAGCAGTCCTGCCGTGCCAGAGGATCAGCCCCAGCATTTT. This chain connects TRBV23-1 to TRBJ1-5; no reliable D call. TRBV23-1 is sorted into the ORF group, with uncertain function. V lost 4 bases to trimming and J lost 5 bases, with 15 bases between them. This CDR3 comprises 15 residues.

The gene calls are TRBV2 and TRBJ2-2, with 9 bases identical to TRBD2. This CDR3 region has 15 residues. V dropped 6 bases and J dropped 5; count of bases not matched to a gene: 7. The germline V gene encodes CDR1 SNHLY and CDR2 FYNNEI. The chain's CDR3 is CASSFKLAGTGELFF. As DNA, the CDR3 is TGTGCCAGCAGCTTTAAGCTAGCGGGGACCGGGGAGCTGTTTTTT.

V is TRBV19 and J is TRBJ1-2; 7 bases match TRBD1. This CDR3 is 14 amino acids long. Germline V gene lookup returns CDR1 LNHDA and CDR2 SQIVND (reference sequence). The V segment lost 3 bases and the J segment 7 bases; nucleotides outside the gene matches: 8. The CDR3 region is CASSIVKGGGGYTF. CDR3 DNA sequence: TGTGCCAGTAGTATTGTAAAAGGGGGCGGTGGCTACACCTTC.

The chain links TRBV28 to TRBJ1-6; D not resolved. CDR3 length equals 14 residues. The germline V gene has CDR1 MDHEN and CDR2 SYDVKM. The V end was cut by 8 bases, the J end by 0 bases, with 8 bases between. Here the CDR3 reads CASAFGSYNSPLHF. The CDR3 DNA reads TGTGCCAGCGCGTTCGGCTCCTATAATTCACCCCTCCACTTT. The full variable domain, its missing parts supplied by reference TRBV28 and TRBJ1-6, is DVKVTQSSRYLVKRTGEKVFLECVQDMDHENMFWYRQDPGLGLRLIYFSYDVKMKEKGDIPEGYSVSREKKERFSLILESASTNQTSMYLCASAFGSYNSPLHFGNGTRLTVT.

Turning to this clone: Other DNA sequences within the sample encode an identical CDR3. The gene calls are TRBV5-1 and TRBJ2-7; tentative D call: TRBD2 (6 bases). CDR1 and CDR2 from the germline V gene are SGHRS and YFSETQ. The CDR3 sequence is 13 residues long. Trimming removed 0 bases at V and 3 bases at J, with 7 bases between. Here the CDR3 DNA reads TGCGCCAGCAGCTTGGTGGGAGGCTACGAGCAGTACTTC. Residues: CASSLVGGYEQYF.